The next 28 T cell receptor beta chains were all read from a single sample in a study of blood T cell repertoires in COVID-19. Only in-frame clones appear in the TCRdb table, and some are missing; sequencing was by immunoSEQ multiplex PCR. The sample has about 170,000 clones, 87% seen once. The source material was peripheral blood. The receptor source for this set is a woman between 45 and 65 years old with acute or convalescent COVID-19.

The chain carries TRBV11-2 and TRBJ1-2; D gene unclear. Per germline, CDR1 SGHAT and CDR2 FQNNGV. The CDR3 has 13 amino acids. The V end lost 4 bases, the J end lost 8 bases, and 14 bases lay between the germline ends. CDR3 residues: CASSSLSSRGYTF. The CDR3 coding sequence is TGTGCCAGCAGCTCCCTCTCGAGCCGGGGCTACACCTTC.

The gene calls are TRBV5-1 and TRBJ2-3, with TRBD1 as a possible D gene (5 bases). This CDR3 has 15 amino acids. Germline values: CDR1 SGHRS, CDR2 YFSETQ. The germline V and J ends were trimmed by 0 bases and 4 bases, with 12 bases remaining between them. As DNA, the CDR3 is TGCGCCAGCAGCTTGGGATCCAGGGTGGCAGATACGCAGTATTTT. Its translation is CASSLGSRVADTQYF. Together with reference TRBV5-1 and TRBJ2-3, the CDR3 gives the full variable domain: KAGVTQTPRYLIKTRGQQVTLSCSPISGHRSVSWYQQTPGQGLQFLFEYFSETQRNKGNFPGRFSGRQFSNSRSEMNVSTLELGDSALYLCASSLGSRVADTQYFGPGTRLTVL.

V is TRBV19 and J is TRBJ2-2, with D tentatively TRBD1 (6 bases). The CDR3 totals 14 residues. Germline V lookup: CDR1 LNHDA, CDR2 SQIVND (reference sequence). The V end was cut by 7 bases, the J end by 1 base, with 10 bases between. The CDR3 region is CASNTGQNTGELFF. CDR3 nucleotides: TGTGCCAGTAATACAGGGCAGAACACCGGGGAGCTGTTTTTT.

The chain carries TRBV19 and TRBJ1-1; 7 bases align to TRBD1. Trimming at V came to 4 bases and at J to 4 bases, leaving 6 bases not matched to a gene. Per germline, CDR1 LNHDA and CDR2 SQIVND (reference sequence). The CDR3 sequence is 14 residues long. The CDR3 DNA follows: TGTGCCAGTAGTACGGGACAGCGTTTCACTGAAGCTTTCTTT. Its protein product is CASSTGQRFTEAFF. Full variable domain (outside the CDR3, taken from reference TRBV19 and TRBJ1-1): DGGITQSPKYLFRKEGQNVTLSCEQNLNHDAMYWYRQDPGQGLRLIYYSQIVNDFQKGDIAEGYSVSREKKESFPLTVTSAQKNPTAFYLCASSTGQRFTEAFFGQGTRLTVV.

V gene TRBV10-1 combines with J gene TRBJ2-7, with D maybe TRBD1 (9 bases). V was cut by 9 bases and J by 4 bases, with 19 bases left in between. Germline V CDR1 and CDR2: WNHNN, SYGVQD (reference sequence). The CDR3 totals 14 residues. CDR3 DNA sequence: TGCGCCAGAATAGCGGGACAGGGTTCATACGAGCAGTACTTC. Its translation: CARIAGQGSYEQYF.

J is TRBJ2-2 and V is TRBV4-1, with unresolved D. V was pared by 4 bases and J by 8 bases, with 8 bases between. Germline V gives CDR1 MGHRA, CDR2 YSYEKL. The CDR3 covers 12 residues. The CDR3 coding sequence is TGCGCCAGCAGCCCAATGACAGGGGAGCTGTTTTTT. Translated: CASSPMTGELFF.

This sequence joins TRBV7-3 and TRBJ2-1; a possible D gene is TRBD2 (6 bases). Germline CDR1 SGHTA, CDR2 FQGTGA. V was cut by 2 bases and J by 4 bases, with 9 bases left in between. The CDR3 totals 14 residues. This chain's CDR3 is CASSLVGLYNEQFF. The CDR3 DNA is TGTGCCAGCAGCTTAGTGGGACTGTACAATGAGCAGTTCTTC. The variable domain in full, with the rest retrieved from reference TRBV7-3 and TRBJ2-1, is GAGVSQTPSNKVTEKGKYVELRCDPISGHTALYWYRQSLGQGPEFLIYFQGTGAADDSGLPNDRFFAVRPEGSVSTLKIQRTERGDSAVYLCASSLVGLYNEQFFGPGTRLTVL.

This chain joins TRBV7-9 and TRBJ1-3; D uncertain. The germline V and J ends were trimmed by 6 bases and 2 bases, with 8 bases remaining between them. Germline V gives CDR1 SEHNR, CDR2 FQNEAQ (reference sequence). The CDR3 spans 13 residues. The DNA for the CDR3 is TGTGCCAGCAGTCTGCTAGCTGGAAACACCATATATTTT. This codes for CASSLLAGNTIYF.

The chain is built from TRBV10-3 and TRBJ1-6; TRBD1 matches at 8 bases. CDR3 length: 17 residues. The germline CDR1 and CDR2 sequences are ENHRY and SYGVKD. V was clipped by 7 bases and J by 7 bases; unmatched bases: 15. CDR3 coding DNA: TGTGCCATCACCGATACCAGAGCCGGGACAGGCAATTCACCCCTCCACTTT. Amino acid sequence: CAITDTRAGTGNSPLHF.

This chain links TRBV19 with TRBJ1-1; 7 bases are shared with TRBD1. J gave up 5 bases and V 4 bases, and 10 bases lay outside the gene matches. The CDR3 consists of 15 residues. Germline lookup yields CDR1 LNHDA and CDR2 SQIVND (reference sequence). For the CDR3, the DNA is TGTGCCAGTAGTACCAGACAGGGTCAGGGGACTGAAGCTTTCTTT. Its protein is CASSTRQGQGTEAFF.

The chain employs TRBV4-2 and TRBJ2-1; 9 nucleotides agree with TRBD1. The CDR3 loop spans 18 amino acids. The J segment lost 1 base and the V segment lost 3 bases, leaving 10 bases of the junction unmatched. Looked up from germline, CDR1 is LGHNA and CDR2 is YNFKEQ. Here the CDR3 reads CASSQRIFGTGSYNEQFF. The CDR3 DNA reads as TGTGCCAGCAGCCAGAGAATCTTCGGGACAGGGTCCTACAATGAGCAGTTCTTC.

There are a few counts of this clone. The V gene is TRBV6-5, the J gene TRBJ1-6; 7 bases agree with TRBD1. The CDR3 has 16 amino acids. Per germline, CDR1 MNHEY and CDR2 SVGAGI. With 0 bases clipped from V and 7 bases from J, the junction kept 6 bases outside the gene matches. The DNA of the CDR3 is TGTGCCAGCAGTTACTCGACAGGGTTTGTAAATTCACCCCTCCACTTT. Residues: CASSYSTGFVNSPLHF.

In the case of this clone: At the DNA level, this CDR3 is encoded by other sequences in the same sample as well. The chain has TRBV10-3 and TRBJ2-7; possible D gene TRBD1, 6 bases. The V gene lost 6 bases and the J gene lost 3 bases, with 12 bases spanning the gap. The germline gives CDR1 ENHRY, CDR2 SYGVKD. The CDR3 has 13 residues. CDR3 loop: CAISRQGSYEQYF. Here the CDR3 DNA reads TGTGCCATCAGCCGCCAGGGGAGCTACGAGCAGTACTTC.

The chain couples TRBV6-5 to TRBJ1-2; D is unresolved. This CDR3 spans 11 amino acids. The germline V and J ends were trimmed by 6 bases and 11 bases, with 13 bases remaining between them. In germline, CDR1 is MNHEY, CDR2 SVGAGI. Written as DNA, the CDR3 is TGTGCCAGCAGGCTATGGGAGATATACACCTTC. Translating gives CASRLWEIYTF.

The chain couples TRBV24-1 to TRBJ1-1; 7 nucleotides agree with TRBD1. There are 15 residues in the CDR3. V shed 3 bases and J 3 bases; nucleotides not matched to a gene: 6. Germline V gene sequence: CDR1 KGHDR, CDR2 SFDVKD. CDR3 DNA: TGTGCCACCAGTGATCCAACCCAGGGGGACACTGAAGCTTTCTTT. As protein: CATSDPTQGDTEAFF.

The chain employs TRBV6-5 and TRBJ1-2; D ambiguous. Per germline, CDR1 MNHEY and CDR2 SVGAGI. The CDR3 sequence is 14 residues long. Trimming removed 0 bases from V and 2 bases from J, with 7 bases in between. CDR3 sequence: CASSYSTVNYGYTF. In DNA, the CDR3 is TGTGCCAGCAGTTACTCTACAGTGAACTATGGCTACACCTTC.

V is TRBV13 and J is TRBJ2-3, with D unresolved. Per the germline V gene, CDR1 is PRHDT and CDR2 is FYEKMQ (reference sequence). Between the trimmed V and J ends, which lost 3 bases and 0 bases, there was a span of 7 bases. This CDR3 contains 14 residues. This CDR3 is CASSFLASTDTQYF. CDR3 sequence (DNA): TGTGCCAGCAGCTTTCTGGCCAGCACAGATACGCAGTATTTT.

The chain combines TRBV13 with TRBJ2-1, with TRBD2 matching over 8 bases. Germline V gives CDR1 PRHDT, CDR2 FYEKMQ (reference sequence). The CDR3 length is 17 residues. Trimming cost V 5 bases and J 9 bases; bases outside gene matches: 18. The DNA of the CDR3 is TGTGCCAGCAGCCTTGTTAGCGGGACGCCTAAAGAACTTGAGCAGTTCTTC. Translating it yields CASSLVSGTPKELEQFF. Looking up the rest from reference TRBV13 and TRBJ2-1 gives the full variable domain: AAGVIQSPRHLIKEKRETATLKCYPIPRHDTVYWYQQGPGQDPQFLISFYEKMQSDKGSIPDRFSAQQFSDYHSELNMSSLELGDSALYFCASSLVSGTPKELEQFFGPGTRLTVL.

This chain joins TRBV24-1 and TRBJ2-1, with 10 positions matching TRBD2. This CDR3 is built from 14 residues. The V gene end was trimmed by 5 bases and the J gene end by 8 bases; junction bases not matched to a gene: 5. Germline CDR1 KGHDR, CDR2 SFDVKD. CDR3 region: CATSASGRADEQFF. CDR3 DNA: TGTGCCACCAGTGCGAGCGGGAGGGCCGATGAGCAGTTCTTC.

CDR3 coding DNA: TGTGCCAGCAGCCCCAGGGGTGGACTAGGACACAATGAGCAGTTCTTC. It yields the protein CASSPRGGLGHNEQFF. The rearrangement links TRBV3-1 (or the pseudogene TRBV3-2) to TRBJ2-1; tentatively, D is TRBD2 (7 bases). Per the germline V gene, CDR1 is LGHDT and CDR2 is YNNKEL (reference sequence). V was clipped by 4 bases and J by 5 bases, with 18 bases between them. The CDR3 has 16 amino acids.

J is TRBJ1-4 and V is TRBV24-1; 10 positions match TRBD1. V gave up 4 bases and J gave up 8 bases; unmatched junction bases: 3. This CDR3 region has 14 residues. Per the germline V gene, CDR1 is KGHDR and CDR2 is SFDVKD. CDR3 region: CATSEGTGVEKLFF. The CDR3 nucleotides read TGTGCCACCAGTGAGGGGACAGGGGTGGAAAAACTGTTTTTT.

The chain joins TRBV18 to TRBJ2-7; a possible D gene is TRBD2 (5 bases). V dropped 6 bases and J dropped 0 bases, with 12 bases sitting between them. The CDR3 spans 14 residues. Germline assignment: CDR1 KGHSH and CDR2 LQKENI. CDR3 sequence (DNA): TGTGCCAGCTCCTTCAGGCGGGCCTCCTACGAGCAGTACTTC. Amino acids: CASSFRRASYEQYF. The full variable domain, rest sourced from reference TRBV18 and TRBJ2-7, is NAGVMQNPRHLVRRRGQEARLRCSPMKGHSHVYWYRQLPEEGLKFMVYLQKENIIDESGMPKERFSAEFPKEGPSILRIQQVVRGDSAAYFCASSFRRASYEQYFGPGTRLTVT.

The chain couples TRBV13 to TRBJ2-5; 7 positions match TRBD1. Germline values: CDR1 PRHDT, CDR2 FYEKMQ (reference sequence). CDR3 length equals 14 residues. The ends lost 2 bases at V and 1 base at J; junction bases unmatched: 1. CDR3 sequence (DNA): TGTGCCAGCAGCTTACAGGGGGTCCAAGAGACCCAGTACTTC. It translates to CASSLQGVQETQYF.

This clone was seen only a few times. The chain recombines TRBV19 with TRBJ2-5; 8 nucleotides align to TRBD2. The germline CDR1 and CDR2 sequences are LNHDA and SQIVND (reference sequence). V lost 5 bases, J lost 5 bases, and 7 bases stayed unmatched. This CDR3 is 14 amino acids long. The DNA for the CDR3 is TGTGCCAGTAGTCTGAGCGGGGGAGCCGAGACCCAGTACTTC. Its translation is CASSLSGGAETQYF.

The rearrangement uses TRBV15 and TRBJ1-2; 7 bases are a match to TRBD1. The CDR3 spans 15 residues. Germline loops: CDR1 LNHNV, CDR2 YYDKDF (reference sequence). The V gene end was trimmed by 1 base and the J gene end by 4 bases; junction bases not matched to a gene: 6. The CDR3 DNA follows: TGTGCCACCAGCAGAGCGTGGGACAGTCTCTATGGCTACACCTTC. This sequence encodes CATSRAWDSLYGYTF.

The rearrangement joins TRBV19 to TRBJ1-1; 10 bases align to TRBD1. This CDR3 comprises 17 residues. V gave up 3 bases and J gave up 2 bases; unmatched junction bases: 9. The germline CDR1 and CDR2 sequences are LNHDA and SQIVND (reference sequence). CDR3 sequence: CASSMRDRGIANTEAFF. DNA for the CDR3: TGTGCCAGTAGTATGAGGGACAGGGGAATTGCAAACACTGAAGCTTTCTTT.

CDR3 DNA: TGTGCCAGTAGTTCTTTCGGGGGGTACAATGAGCAGTTCTTC. Translation gives CASSSFGGYNEQFF. The V gene is TRBV19, the J gene TRBJ2-1, with 7 bases matching TRBD2. With V trimmed by 5 bases and J by 4 bases, 5 bases remained unmatched. Germline V gives CDR1 LNHDA, CDR2 SQIVND (reference sequence). CDR3 length: 14 residues.

The chain recombines TRBV5-8 with TRBJ2-7; maybe TRBD2 (5 bases). Trimming left V 2 bases short and J 6 bases short, with 9 bases between. CDR1 SGHTS and CDR2 YDEGEE come from the germline V gene. The CDR3 spans 12 residues. For the CDR3, the DNA is TGTGCCAGCAGCTTATCTGCGGGCGAGCAGTACTTC. Amino acids: CASSLSAGEQYF.